One and the same sample provided the 16 T cell receptor beta chains below, sequenced in a study of T cell repertoires in cytomegalovirus infection. TCRdb itself ran the reads through MiXCR, one entry per CDR3 protein. Altogether hundreds of thousands of distinct CDR3 sequences are present, less than 20% being singletons, with the ten largest covering under 9%. Sequencing was performed on PBMCs. The receptors shown here come from a human donor in good health (CMV status not recorded). Some clones in this sample may be carry-over from other donors' samples.

V is TRBV7-2 and J is TRBJ2-5, with TRBD2 matching 13 bases. Germline CDR1 reads SGHTA; CDR2 reads FQGNSA. The V and J ends lost 1 base and 5 bases, in that order; junction bases with no gene match: 7. The CDR3 covers 17 residues. CDR3 region: CASSLVLAGGPGETQYF. The CDR3 DNA follows: TGTGCCAGCAGCTTAGTACTAGCGGGAGGGCCGGGGGAGACCCAGTACTTC.

CDR3 in DNA: TGTGCCAGCAGCCAAGATTGGACTTTAAATCAGCCCCAGCATTTT. It encodes CASSQDWTLNQPQHF. The V gene is TRBV4-2, the J gene TRBJ1-5; D is undetermined. The V gene lost 0 bases and the J gene lost 4 bases, with 10 bases spanning the gap. Germline V CDR1 and CDR2: LGHNA, YNFKEQ. The CDR3 is made up of 15 amino acids.

This clonotype occurred many times. The chain joins TRBV7-2 to TRBJ2-1, with 8 nucleotides matching TRBD2. CDR3 length equals 17 residues. Per germline, CDR1 SGHTA and CDR2 FQGNSA. Losses at the gene ends were 2 bases for V and 4 bases for J; bases not matched to a gene: 10. The CDR3 bases are TGTGCCAGCAGCTTAAGGTGGAATAGCGGGATGTACAATGAGCAGTTCTTC. It encodes CASSLRWNSGMYNEQFF.

The rearrangement uses TRBV12-3 or TRBV12-4 and TRBJ1-4; 9 bases map to TRBD1. The trim removed 4 bases at V and 7 bases at J, leaving 7 bases unmatched. The CDR3 runs 15 residues. This CDR3 is CASSSSGTGPEKLFF. CDR3 DNA: TGTGCCAGCAGTTCCTCCGGGACAGGGCCTGAAAAACTGTTTTTT.

This clonotype turned up a few times. This rearrangement joins TRBV7-9 to TRBJ2-1; D remains unclear. Trimming removed 3 bases from V and 12 bases from J, with 12 bases in between. Germline lookup yields CDR1 SEHNR and CDR2 FQNEAQ (reference sequence). CDR3 length: 12 residues. The CDR3 coding sequence is TGTGCCAGCAGCTTTACCCAGTCGAGGCAGTTCTTC. The encoded protein is CASSFTQSRQFF. Complete variable domain (other parts from reference TRBV7-9 and TRBJ2-1): DTGVSQNPRHKITKRGQNVTFRCDPISEHNRLYWYRQTLGQGPEFLTYFQNEAQLEKSRLLSDRFSAERPKGSFSTLEIQRTEQGDSAMYLCASSFTQSRQFFGPGTRLTVL.

This clonotype showed up just a few times. The gene calls are TRBV20-1 and TRBJ2-4; 8 bases are a match to TRBD2. The CDR3 extends over 12 amino acids. Germline V gene lookup returns CDR1 DFQATT and CDR2 SNEGSKA (reference sequence). After removal of 5 bases from V and 9 bases from J, the junction contained 6 bases not matched to a gene. The DNA for the CDR3 is TGCAGTGCTGGGACTAGATTCGGCATTCAGTACTTC. Translated: CSAGTRFGIQYF.

This clonotype was counted between two and nine times. CDR3 DNA sequence: TGTGCCAGCAGCTTATCACTAGCGGGAGACACAGATACGCAGTATTTT. Its protein product is CASSLSLAGDTDTQYF. The chain links TRBV7-9 to TRBJ2-3; 11 bases are shared with TRBD2. Germline assignment: CDR1 SEHNR and CDR2 FQNEAQ (reference sequence). The CDR3 is made up of 16 amino acids. Germline trimming cut 2 bases from V and 2 bases from J; bases unmatched to any gene: 3. The variable domain in full, with the rest retrieved from reference TRBV7-9 and TRBJ2-3, is DTGVSQNPRHKITKRGQNVTFRCDPISEHNRLYWYRQTLGQGPEFLTYFQNEAQLEKSRLLSDRFSAERPKGSFSTLEIQRTEQGDSAMYLCASSLSLAGDTDTQYFGPGTRLTVL.

This clonotype was recorded only once. The chain recombines TRBV19 with TRBJ2-3; D gene unclear. This CDR3 has 13 residues. Germline values: CDR1 LNHDA, CDR2 SQIVND (reference sequence). V was cut by 4 bases and J by 4 bases, with 9 bases left in between. This chain's CDR3 is CASSNELPDTQYF. CDR3 coding DNA: TGTGCCAGTAGTAACGAGTTACCAGATACGCAGTATTTT.

This clonotype was seen a few times. This sequence joins TRBV5-5 and TRBJ2-7; tentatively, D is TRBD1 (6 bases). V lost 5 bases, J lost 2 bases, and 14 bases lay in between. In germline, CDR1 is SGHKS, CDR2 YYEKEE (reference sequence). There are 14 residues in the CDR3. The CDR3 protein is CASRTVTGAYEQYF. The CDR3 DNA reads TGTGCCAGCAGGACGGTGACAGGAGCCTACGAGCAGTACTTC.

This clonotype was counted many times. The chain has TRBV12-3 or TRBV12-4 and TRBJ2-1; D assignment may be TRBD1 or TRBD2 (6 bases each). The ends were cut back, 2 bases at V and 9 bases at J, with 11 bases in the middle. The CDR3 has 13 residues. CDR3 sequence reads: CASSLWGAGEQFF. CDR3 coding DNA: TGTGCCAGCAGTTTATGGGGGGCCGGTGAGCAGTTCTTC.

The CDR3 DNA follows: TGTGCCAGCAGCCACCGGGACAGAACCGCCTATGGCTACACCTTC. Amino acid sequence: CASSHRDRTAYGYTF. V and J are TRBV7-9 and TRBJ1-2; 7 bases agree with TRBD1. This CDR3 spans 15 amino acids. V gave up 5 bases and J gave up 4 bases; unmatched junction bases: 10. CDR1 and CDR2 (germline): SEHNR, FQNEAQ (reference sequence).

This sequence joins TRBV24-1 and TRBJ2-5; D gene unclear. Between the trimmed V and J ends, which lost 6 bases and 4 bases, there was a span of 14 bases. The CDR3 is 14 residues long. CDR1 KGHDR and CDR2 SFDVKD come from the germline V gene. The CDR3 DNA reads as TGTGCCACCAGTTCGACCAGGTGGGGAGAGACCCAGTACTTC. It encodes CATSSTRWGETQYF.

This clonotype was picked up a small number of times. The chain carries TRBV2 and TRBJ1-6, with a tentative D call TRBD1 (6 bases). The CDR3 is made up of 15 amino acids. The germline V and J ends were trimmed by 8 bases and 7 bases, with 18 bases remaining between them. Germline V gene lookup returns CDR1 SNHLY and CDR2 FYNNEI. The CDR3 loop is CASGSSQGRNSPLHF. CDR3 nucleotides: TGTGCCAGCGGTAGTTCGCAGGGGAGGAATTCACCCCTCCACTTT.

This clonotype has ten or more counts. The rearrangement uses TRBV7-2 and TRBJ2-5; 10 bases fit TRBD2. The germline V gene has CDR1 SGHTA and CDR2 FQGNSA. This CDR3 is 16 amino acids long. With 5 bases clipped from V and 4 bases from J, the junction kept 10 bases outside the gene matches. The CDR3 is CASSTRTSGPRETQYF. In nucleotides, the CDR3 is TGTGCCAGCAGCACTCGGACTAGCGGCCCCCGAGAGACCCAGTACTTC. Full variable domain (rest looked up from reference TRBV7-2 and TRBJ2-5): GAGVSQSPSNKVTEKGKDVELRCDPISGHTALYWYRQSLGQGLEFLIYFQGNSAPDKSGLPSDRFSAERTGGSVSTLTIQRTQQEDSAVYLCASSTRTSGPRETQYFGPGTRLLVL.

The rearrangement uses TRBV7-9 and TRBJ2-3, with unresolved D. The CDR3 runs to 13 residues. Looked up from germline, CDR1 is SEHNR and CDR2 is FQNEAQ (reference sequence). V was cut by 6 bases and J by 6 bases, with 13 bases left in between. The CDR3 bases are TGTGCCAGCAGTTTGGAGTGGGGTGATACGCAGTATTTT. It yields the protein CASSLEWGDTQYF.

The chain couples TRBV11-2 to TRBJ2-1; 11 nucleotides line up with TRBD2. This CDR3 has 16 residues. Germline V CDR1 and CDR2: SGHAT, FQNNGV. J lost 8 bases, V lost 1 base, and 7 bases had no gene match. The CDR3 protein is CASSLVAGGAGDEQFF. CDR3 sequence (DNA): TGTGCCAGCAGCTTAGTAGCGGGAGGGGCTGGCGATGAGCAGTTCTTC.